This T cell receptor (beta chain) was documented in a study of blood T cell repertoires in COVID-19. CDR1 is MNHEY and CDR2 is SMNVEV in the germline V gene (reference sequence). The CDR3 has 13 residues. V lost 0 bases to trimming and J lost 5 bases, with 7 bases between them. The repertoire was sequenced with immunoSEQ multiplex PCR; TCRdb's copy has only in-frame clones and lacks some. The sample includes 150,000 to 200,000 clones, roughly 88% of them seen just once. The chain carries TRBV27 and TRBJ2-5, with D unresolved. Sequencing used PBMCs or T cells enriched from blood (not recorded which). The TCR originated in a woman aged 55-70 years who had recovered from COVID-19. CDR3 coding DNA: TGTGCCAGCAGTTTATCGAGACACGAGACCCAGTACTTC. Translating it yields CASSLSRHETQYF.